Listed here are 16 T cell receptor beta chains from one sample, sequenced in a study of breast tumors, draining lymph nodes, adjacent tissues. The lymph nodes were axillary draining lymph nodes from breast cancer patients. TCRdb itself ran the multiplex PCR reads through MiXCR, one entry per CDR3 protein. The sample gives around 290,000 distinct CDR3 sequences, over 25% of which show up once; approximately 1% is in the top ten. Sequenced input: axillary lymph node tissue. The receptors stem from a female donor with breast cancer. Some clones in this sample may be carry-over from other donors' samples.

This chain connects TRBV9 to TRBJ2-1; a possible D gene is TRBD2 (6 bases). Trimming left V 3 bases short and J 4 bases short, with 8 bases between. This CDR3 has 13 amino acids. Germline CDR1 reads SGDLS; CDR2 reads YYNGEE. The DNA for the CDR3 is TGTGCCAGCAGCGAAGCGGGTTACAATGAGCAGTTCTTC. It specifies CASSEAGYNEQFF.

This clonotype was detected many times. This chain joins TRBV6-5 and TRBJ2-7; 8 bases fit TRBD2. Germline CDR1 and CDR2: MNHEY and SVGAGI. The CDR3 consists of 12 residues. V dropped 6 bases and J dropped 7; count of bases not matched to a gene: 5. CDR3 bases: TGTGCCAGCAGCGGGAGGGCTCGGGAGCAGTACTTC. It translates to CASSGRAREQYF.

This clonotype was recorded many times. The chain joins TRBV20-1 to TRBJ1-4; 9 nucleotides align to TRBD1. The CDR3 length is 14 residues. Trimming removed 4 bases from V and 8 bases from J; junction bases left unmatched: 8. Germline CDR1 is DFQATT and CDR2 is SNEGSKA (reference sequence). The DNA for the CDR3 is TGCAGTGCTACCGGACAGGGGTTAAGCGAAAAACTGTTTTTT. It codes for CSATGQGLSEKLFF.

This clonotype was detected only a few times. This may stem from a read error, because a much larger clone lies one nucleotide away. The genes are TRBV12-5 and TRBJ1-6; D unresolved. The CDR3 totals 12 residues. Trimming took 0 bases from V and 14 from J, leaving 8 bases between them. Per the germline V gene, CDR1 is LGHNT and CDR2 is FRNRAP. Written as DNA, the CDR3 is TGTGCTAGTGGTTTGGTACCTTCGGCCCTCCACTTT. Translating it yields CASGLVPSALHF.

In its sample, this clonotype was seen many times. The chain employs TRBV30 and TRBJ2-5, with 9 bases matching TRBD1. Germline V gene lookup returns CDR1 GTSNPN and CDR2 SVGIG (reference sequence). This CDR3 has 13 residues. Trimming at V came to 3 bases and at J to 4 bases, leaving 3 bases not matched to a gene. The CDR3 region is CAWSTGGIETQYF. In DNA, the CDR3 is TGTGCCTGGAGCACAGGGGGCATAGAGACCCAGTACTTC.

This clonotype has at least ten counts. The chain links TRBV3-1 to TRBJ2-3; D unresolved. Between the trimmed V and J ends, which lost 3 bases and 6 bases, there was a span of 4 bases. The CDR3 sequence is 11 residues long. From germline, CDR1 is LGHDT and CDR2 YNNKEL (reference sequence). The CDR3 reads CASSQMDTQYF. The CDR3 DNA is TGTGCCAGCAGCCAGATGGATACGCAGTATTTT.

This clonotype occurred many times. The J gene is TRBJ1-2, the V gene TRBV9; possibly TRBD1 for D (5 bases). Trimming removed 0 bases from V and 3 bases from J, with 12 bases in between. Germline V gene sequence: CDR1 SGDLS, CDR2 YYNGEE. This CDR3 comprises 15 residues. CDR3 coding DNA: TGTGCCAGCAGCGTAGGAGGGGATATCGACTATGGCTACACCTTC. Amino acid sequence: CASSVGGDIDYGYTF.

V gene TRBV20-1 combines with J gene TRBJ2-3, with TRBD2 matching over 9 bases. With V trimmed by 6 bases and J by 5 bases, 12 bases remained unmatched. Germline V gene sequence: CDR1 DFQATT, CDR2 SNEGSKA (reference sequence). The CDR3 runs to 15 residues. CDR3 sequence (DNA): TGCAGTGCCAGAAAGACTAGCGGAAATTTAGATACGCAGTATTTT. Its translation is CSARKTSGNLDTQYF.

In its sample, this clonotype was seen a few times. At one boundary the junction diverges from the germline segment, which might be a read error. The V call is TRBV11-2, the J call TRBJ2-1; 11 nucleotides agree with TRBD2. The CDR3 is 15 amino acids. Germline V lookup: CDR1 SGHAT, CDR2 FQNNGV. The CDR3: CASTLGSGRGNEQFF. The CDR3 coding sequence is TGTGCCAGCACCTTAGGTAGCGGGAGGGGCAATGAGCAGTTCTTC.

Many counts were recorded for this clonotype. The V call is TRBV7-8, the J call TRBJ2-1; 11 bases line up with TRBD2. CDR3 size: 16 residues. Losses at the gene ends were 1 base for V and 5 bases for J; bases not matched to a gene: 4. Germline-derived CDR1 and CDR2 are SGHVS and FQNEAQ. This CDR3 is CASSLVRLAGNNEQFF. DNA for the CDR3: TGTGCCAGCAGCTTAGTCAGACTAGCGGGAAACAATGAGCAGTTCTTC. The complete variable domain, with remaining parts taken from reference TRBV7-8 and TRBJ2-1, reads GAGVSQSPRYKVAKRGQDVALRCDPISGHVSLFWYQQALGQGPEFLTYFQNEAQLDKSGLPSDRFFAERPEGSVSTLKIQRTQQEDSAVYLCASSLVRLAGNNEQFFGPGTRLTVL.

This chain connects TRBV20-1 to TRBJ1-6, with no clear D. CDR1 is DFQATT, CDR2 SNEGSKA, per germline (reference sequence). The CDR3 is 13 amino acids. V was clipped by 6 bases and J by 6 bases, with 12 bases between them. CDR3 sequence reads: CSAPELSNSPLHF. The CDR3, as DNA: TGCAGTGCCCCTGAACTGTCTAATTCACCCCTCCACTTT.

A few counts support this clonotype. This could be a read error, since a much larger clone is one nucleotide away. The chain uses TRBV11-2 and TRBJ2-7; D is uncertain. The CDR3 extends over 14 amino acids. The germline CDR1 and CDR2 sequences are SGHAT and FQNNGV. The V end was cut by 1 base, the J end by 5 bases, with 12 bases between. The CDR3 DNA is TGTGCCAGCAGCTTAGGTCTAGTGGCAGACGAGCAGTACTTC. Its translation: CASSLGLVADEQYF.

Regarding this clonotype: This may come from a read error, since a much larger clone is one base off. The V gene is TRBV10-3, the J gene TRBJ1-4; 11 bases line up with TRBD1. Germline CDR1 reads ENHRY; CDR2 reads SYGVKD. The CDR3 covers 15 residues. V lost 5 bases to trimming and J lost 8 bases; unmatched junction nucleotides: 7. DNA for the CDR3: TGTGCCATCAGTAACGGACAGGGGGCAGGAGAAAAACTGTTTTTT. Translated, it gives CAISNGQGAGEKLFF.

This clonotype came up many times. The chain carries TRBV6-5 and TRBJ2-3, with 8 bases lining up with TRBD1. The V segment lost 5 bases and the J segment 1 base; nucleotides outside the gene matches: 8. CDR3 length: 16 residues. Germline values: CDR1 MNHEY, CDR2 SVGAGI. The CDR3 loop is CASSRGTGLGTDTQYF. CDR3 nucleotide sequence: TGTGCCAGCAGTCGTGGGACAGGCCTAGGCACAGATACGCAGTATTTT.

This chain links TRBV5-6 with TRBJ2-1, with D maybe TRBD1 (6 bases). CDR1 is SGHDT, CDR2 YYEEEE, per germline. The V and J ends lost 4 bases and 4 bases respectively, with 18 bases between them. The CDR3 is 16 amino acids. Here the CDR3 reads CASSDYRAGLYNEQFF. CDR3 bases: TGTGCCAGCAGCGATTACAGGGCCGGGCTATACAATGAGCAGTTCTTC.

The chain joins TRBV30 to TRBJ2-7; D is unresolved. Germline lookup yields CDR1 GTSNPN and CDR2 SVGIG (reference sequence). The CDR3 is 14 amino acids. V dropped 3 bases and J dropped 3 bases, with 15 bases sitting between them. CDR3 loop: CAWSAKGNSYEQYF. The CDR3, as DNA: TGTGCCTGGAGCGCAAAGGGAAATAGCTACGAGCAGTACTTC.